This note documents a single T cell receptor beta chain sequence. This record belongs to a study of blood T cell repertoires in COVID-19. Background on the study: Samples taken during acute and convalescent COVID-19 were collected in the United States, Italy and Spain. The analysed material was cDNA or gDNA that came from T cells, B-cell-depleted T cells, or PBMCs.

The germline V gene encodes CDR1 KGHSH and CDR2 LQKENI. V was pared by 0 bases and J by 7 bases, with 7 bases between. The CDR3 has 13 amino acids. In the original processing: Scientists estimated how many nucleated cells there were by amplifying reference gene primers. Method: immunoSEQ multiplex PCR; TCRdb's copy keeps in-frame clones and lacks some. V and J calls and clone size follow that table, whereas D and trimming were derived from the DNA. The sample contains 60,000 to 85,000 clones, 75% to 90% of which appear only once. This clonotype was sampled from a woman between 45 and 65 years old with active COVID-19. V usage is TRBV18 and J usage is TRBJ2-1; D is ambiguous. Sequencing was carried out using peripheral blood. This CDR3 is CASSPPATNEQFF. CDR3 coding DNA: TGTGCCAGCTCACCACCCGCTACGAATGAGCAGTTCTTC. The whole variable domain, filled in from reference TRBV18 and TRBJ2-1, reads NAGVMQNPRHLVRRRGQEARLRCSPMKGHSHVYWYRQLPEEGLKFMVYLQKENIIDESGMPKERFSAEFPKEGPSILRIQQVVRGDSAAYFCASSPPATNEQFFGPGTRLTVL.